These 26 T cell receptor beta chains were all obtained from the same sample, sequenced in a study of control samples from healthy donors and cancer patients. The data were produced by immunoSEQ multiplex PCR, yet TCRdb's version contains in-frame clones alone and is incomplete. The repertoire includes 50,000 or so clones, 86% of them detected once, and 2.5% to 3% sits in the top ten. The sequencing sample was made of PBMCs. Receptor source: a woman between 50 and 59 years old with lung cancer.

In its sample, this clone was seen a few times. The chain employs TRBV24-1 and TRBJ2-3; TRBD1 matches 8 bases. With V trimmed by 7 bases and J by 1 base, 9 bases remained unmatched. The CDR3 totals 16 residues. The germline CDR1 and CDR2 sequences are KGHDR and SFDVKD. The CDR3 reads CATSSSGQDGTDTQYF. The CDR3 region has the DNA TGTGCCACCAGCTCCTCGGGACAGGATGGCACAGATACGCAGTATTTT.

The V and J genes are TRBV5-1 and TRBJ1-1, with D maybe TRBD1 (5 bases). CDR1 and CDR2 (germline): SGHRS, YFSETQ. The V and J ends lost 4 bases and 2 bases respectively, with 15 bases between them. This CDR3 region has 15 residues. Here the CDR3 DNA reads TGCGCCAGCAGCCCCGGGACTCCCGGTAACACTGAAGCTTTCTTT. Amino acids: CASSPGTPGNTEAFF.

CDR3 region: CASSPIQGELFF. DNA of the CDR3: TGTGCCAGCAGCCCCATTCAAGGGGAGCTGTTTTTT. This chain uses TRBV7-9 with TRBJ2-2; D ambiguous. The V end lost 5 bases, the J end lost 8 bases, and 9 bases lay between the germline ends. Germline V gene lookup returns CDR1 SEHNR and CDR2 FQNEAQ (reference sequence). The CDR3 runs 12 residues.

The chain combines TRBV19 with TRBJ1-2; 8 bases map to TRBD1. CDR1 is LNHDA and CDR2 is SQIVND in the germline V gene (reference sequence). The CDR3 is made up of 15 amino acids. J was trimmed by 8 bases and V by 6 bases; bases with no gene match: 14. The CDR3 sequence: CASSETGQGRRGYTF. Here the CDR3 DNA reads TGTGCCAGTAGCGAAACCGGACAGGGACGTAGAGGCTACACCTTC. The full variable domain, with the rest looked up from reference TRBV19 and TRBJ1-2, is DGGITQSPKYLFRKEGQNVTLSCEQNLNHDAMYWYRQDPGQGLRLIYYSQIVNDFQKGDIAEGYSVSREKKESFPLTVTSAQKNPTAFYLCASSETGQGRRGYTFGSGTRLTVV.

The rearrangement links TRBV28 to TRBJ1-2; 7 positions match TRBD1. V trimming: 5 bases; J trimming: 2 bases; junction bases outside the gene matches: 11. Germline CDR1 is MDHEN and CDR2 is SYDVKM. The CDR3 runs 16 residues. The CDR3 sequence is CASSQNQGGGNYGYTF. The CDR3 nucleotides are TGTGCCAGCAGTCAAAATCAGGGGGGTGGAAACTATGGCTACACCTTC.

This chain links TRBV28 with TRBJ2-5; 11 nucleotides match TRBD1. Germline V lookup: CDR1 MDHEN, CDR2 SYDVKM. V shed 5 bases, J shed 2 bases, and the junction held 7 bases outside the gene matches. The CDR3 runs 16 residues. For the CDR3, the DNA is TGTGCCAGCAGTACGGCCGGGACAGGGGGACAAGAGACCCAGTACTTC. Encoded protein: CASSTAGTGGQETQYF.

CDR3 region: CASSQRDSRNYGYTF. The DNA for the CDR3 is TGCGCCAGCAGCCAAAGGGACAGCCGAAACTATGGCTACACCTTC. The rearrangement links TRBV4-3 to TRBJ1-2; TRBD1 agrees at 7 bases. This CDR3 region has 15 residues. The V and J ends lost 2 bases and 2 bases, in that order; junction bases with no gene match: 5. The germline V gene has CDR1 LGHNA and CDR2 YSLEER.

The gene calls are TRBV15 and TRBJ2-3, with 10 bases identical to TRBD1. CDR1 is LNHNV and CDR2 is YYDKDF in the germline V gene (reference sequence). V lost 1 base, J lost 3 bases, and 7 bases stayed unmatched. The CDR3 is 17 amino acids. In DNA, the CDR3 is TGTGCCACCAGCAGAGGCCCCGACAGGGGGCGGACAGATACGCAGTATTTT. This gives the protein CATSRGPDRGRTDTQYF. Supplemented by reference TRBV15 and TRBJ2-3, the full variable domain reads DAMVIQNPRYQVTQFGKPVTLSCSQTLNHNVMYWYQQKSSQAPKLLFHYYDKDFNNEADTPDNFQSRRPNTSFCFLDIRSPGLGDTAMYLCATSRGPDRGRTDTQYFGPGTRLTVL.

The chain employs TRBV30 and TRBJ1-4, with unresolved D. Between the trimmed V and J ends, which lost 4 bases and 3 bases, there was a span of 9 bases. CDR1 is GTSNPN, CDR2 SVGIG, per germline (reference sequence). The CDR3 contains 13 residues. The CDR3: CAWTPGPNEKLFF. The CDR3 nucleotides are TGTGCCTGGACGCCGGGTCCTAATGAAAAACTGTTTTTT.

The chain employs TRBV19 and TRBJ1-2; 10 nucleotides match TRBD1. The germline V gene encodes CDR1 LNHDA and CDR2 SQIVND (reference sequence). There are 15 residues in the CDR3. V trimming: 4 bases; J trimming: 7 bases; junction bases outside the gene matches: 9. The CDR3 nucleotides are TGTGCCAGTAGTACTCACCGGGACAGGGGCTCTGGCTACACCTTC. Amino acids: CASSTHRDRGSGYTF.

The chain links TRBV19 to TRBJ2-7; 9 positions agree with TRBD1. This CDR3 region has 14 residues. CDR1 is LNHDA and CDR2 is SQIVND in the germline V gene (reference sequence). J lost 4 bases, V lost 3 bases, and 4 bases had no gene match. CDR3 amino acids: CASSMGTGRYEQYF. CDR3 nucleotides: TGTGCCAGTAGTATGGGGACAGGGCGGTACGAGCAGTACTTC.

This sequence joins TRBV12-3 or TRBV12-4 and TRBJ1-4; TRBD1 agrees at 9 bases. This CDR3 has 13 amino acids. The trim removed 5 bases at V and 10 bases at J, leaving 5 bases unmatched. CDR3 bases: TGTGCCAGCAGTCGGGACAGGGTCGGAAAACTGTTTTTT. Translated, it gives CASSRDRVGKLFF.

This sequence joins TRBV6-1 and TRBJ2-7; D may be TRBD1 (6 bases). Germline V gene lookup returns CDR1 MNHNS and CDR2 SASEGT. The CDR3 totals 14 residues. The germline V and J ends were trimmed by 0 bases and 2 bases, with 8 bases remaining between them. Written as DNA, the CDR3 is TGTGCCAGCAGTGAAGCTTGGACAGCCTACGAGCAGTACTTC. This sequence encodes CASSEAWTAYEQYF.

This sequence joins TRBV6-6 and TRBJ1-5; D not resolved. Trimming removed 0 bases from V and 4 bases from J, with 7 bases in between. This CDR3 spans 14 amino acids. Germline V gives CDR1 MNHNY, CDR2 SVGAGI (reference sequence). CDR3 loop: CASSYSTGNQPQHF. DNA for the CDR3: TGTGCCAGCAGTTACTCGACGGGAAATCAGCCCCAGCATTTT.

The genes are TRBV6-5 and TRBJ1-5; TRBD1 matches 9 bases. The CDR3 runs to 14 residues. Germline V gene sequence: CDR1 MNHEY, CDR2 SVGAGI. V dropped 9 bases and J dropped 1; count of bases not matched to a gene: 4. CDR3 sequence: CASLDRGSNQPQHF. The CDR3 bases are TGTGCCAGTTTGGACAGGGGAAGCAATCAGCCCCAGCATTTT.

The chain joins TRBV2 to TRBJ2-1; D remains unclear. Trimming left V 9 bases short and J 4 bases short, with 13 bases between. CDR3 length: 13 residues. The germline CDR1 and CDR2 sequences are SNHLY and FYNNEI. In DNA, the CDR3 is TGTGCCAGGAACACCGGGCCGTACAATGAGCAGTTCTTC. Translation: CARNTGPYNEQFF.

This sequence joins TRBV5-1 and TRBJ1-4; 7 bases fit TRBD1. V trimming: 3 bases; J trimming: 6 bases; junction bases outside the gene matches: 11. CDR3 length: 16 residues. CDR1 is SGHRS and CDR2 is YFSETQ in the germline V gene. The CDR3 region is CASSSGGQAFDEKLFF. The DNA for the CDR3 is TGCGCCAGCAGCTCCGGCGGACAGGCCTTCGATGAAAAACTGTTTTTT.

The CDR3 is CASSLALGANVLTF. The CDR3 DNA reads TGCGCCAGCAGCTTGGCCTTGGGGGCCAACGTCCTGACTTTC. The V and J genes are TRBV5-1 and TRBJ2-6; D gene uncertain. CDR3 length: 14 residues. CDR1 and CDR2 from the germline V gene are SGHRS and YFSETQ. Trimming left V 0 bases short and J 4 bases short, with 5 bases between. Variable domain in full (rest from reference TRBV5-1 and TRBJ2-6): KAGVTQTPRYLIKTRGQQVTLSCSPISGHRSVSWYQQTPGQGLQFLFEYFSETQRNKGNFPGRFSGRQFSNSRSEMNVSTLELGDSALYLCASSLALGANVLTFGAGSRLTVL.

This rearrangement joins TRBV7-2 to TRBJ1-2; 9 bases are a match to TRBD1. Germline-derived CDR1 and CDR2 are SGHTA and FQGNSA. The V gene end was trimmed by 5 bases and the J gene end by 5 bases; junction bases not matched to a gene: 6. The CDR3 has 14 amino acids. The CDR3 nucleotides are TGTGCCAGCAGCCCCGGGACAGGGTATTATGGCTACACCTTC. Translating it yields CASSPGTGYYGYTF.

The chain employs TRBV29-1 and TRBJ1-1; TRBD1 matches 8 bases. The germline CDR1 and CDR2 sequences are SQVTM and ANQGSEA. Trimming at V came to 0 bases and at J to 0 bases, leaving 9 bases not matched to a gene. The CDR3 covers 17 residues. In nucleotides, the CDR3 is TGCAGCGTTGAAGATACTAGGACAGGGAGGTTGAACACTGAAGCTTTCTTT. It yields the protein CSVEDTRTGRLNTEAFF.

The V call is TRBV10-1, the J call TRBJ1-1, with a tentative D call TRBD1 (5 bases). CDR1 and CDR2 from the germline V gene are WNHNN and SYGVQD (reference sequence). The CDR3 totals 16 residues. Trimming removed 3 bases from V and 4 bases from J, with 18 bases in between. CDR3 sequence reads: CASSELPGPWITEAFF. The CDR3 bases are TGCGCCAGCAGTGAATTGCCAGGGCCGTGGATCACTGAAGCTTTCTTT.

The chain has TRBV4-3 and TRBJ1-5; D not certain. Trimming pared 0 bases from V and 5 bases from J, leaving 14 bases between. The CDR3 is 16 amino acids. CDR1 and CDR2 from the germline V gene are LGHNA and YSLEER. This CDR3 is CASSQEVGAGYQPQHF. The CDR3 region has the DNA TGCGCCAGCAGCCAAGAGGTGGGCGCGGGATATCAGCCCCAGCATTTT.

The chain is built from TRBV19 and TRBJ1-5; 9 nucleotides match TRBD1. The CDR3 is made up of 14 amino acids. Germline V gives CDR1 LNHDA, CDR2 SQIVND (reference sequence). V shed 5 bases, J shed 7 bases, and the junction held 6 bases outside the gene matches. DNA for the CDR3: TGTGCCAGTAGTTTCACAGGGGGCTGGCAGCCCCAGCATTTT. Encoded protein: CASSFTGGWQPQHF.

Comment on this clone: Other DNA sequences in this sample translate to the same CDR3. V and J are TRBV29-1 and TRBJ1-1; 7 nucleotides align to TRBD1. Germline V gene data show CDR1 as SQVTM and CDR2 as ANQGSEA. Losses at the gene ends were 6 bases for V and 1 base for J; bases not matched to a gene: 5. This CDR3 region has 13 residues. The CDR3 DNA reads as TGCAGCGTAAGACAGGGCGGGAACACTGAAGCTTTCTTT. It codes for CSVRQGGNTEAFF.

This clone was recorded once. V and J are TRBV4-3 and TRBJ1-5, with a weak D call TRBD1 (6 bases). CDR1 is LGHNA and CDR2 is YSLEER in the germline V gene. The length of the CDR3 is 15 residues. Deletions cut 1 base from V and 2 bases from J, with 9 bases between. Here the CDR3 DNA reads TGCGCCAGCAGCCAAGGGAGGGGGGGCAATCAGCCCCAGCATTTT. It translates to CASSQGRGGNQPQHF.

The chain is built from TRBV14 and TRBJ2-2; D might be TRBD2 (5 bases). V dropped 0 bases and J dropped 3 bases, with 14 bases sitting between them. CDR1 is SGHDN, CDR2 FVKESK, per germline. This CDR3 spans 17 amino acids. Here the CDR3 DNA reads TGTGCCAGCAGCCAAGATTACGGCGCGGGTCACACCGGGGAGCTGTTTTTT. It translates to CASSQDYGAGHTGELFF.